The rows below give T cell receptor beta chains drawn from one sample of a study of T cell responses to AZD1222 COVID-19 vaccine. Libraries were prepared by immunoSEQ multiplex PCR; TCRdb keeps only in-frame clonotypes and omits some of them. The table shows about 79,000 clones, with around 80% occurring only once. The source material was peripheral blood, sampled on day 0 of AZD1222 vaccination. These receptors were obtained from an adult in good health. CDR3s include the opening cysteine and the closing phenylalanine or tryptophan. A D gene is named only where the DNA matches it firmly. Only part of the rows carry a size: once, few, many, or a class if the clone is expanded.

CDR3: CATRGGDNEQFF
DNA: TGTGCCACCAGGGGCGGGGACAATGAGCAGTTCTTC
J: TRBJ2-1
size: NA
V: TRBV2
D: NA

CDR3: CASSPILSRTGKNTEAFF
DNA: TGTGCCAGCAGTCCTATATTAAGCCGGACAGGGAAAAACACTGAAGCTTTCTTT
J: TRBJ1-1
size: NA
V: TRBV28
D: TRBD1

CDR3: CASSYRGGYTF
DNA: TGTGCCAGCAGCTACAGGGGCGGCTACACCTTC
J: TRBJ1-2
size: NA
V: TRBV7-9
D: TRBD1

CDR3: CASSSLKGAKNIQYF
DNA: TGTGCCAGCAGCTCCTTGAAGGGGGCCAAAAACATTCAGTACTTC
J: TRBJ2-4
size: NA
V: TRBV11-2
D: NA

CDR3: CASSQGGQGNTIYF
DNA: TGCGCCAGCAGCCAAGGTGGACAGGGAAACACCATATATTTT
J: TRBJ1-3
size: NA
V: TRBV4-1
D: NA

CDR3: CASSPVGRVGSYEQYF
DNA: TGTGCCAGCAGCCCGGTGGGGCGGGTCGGGTCCTACGAGCAGTACTTC
J: TRBJ2-7
size: NA
V: TRBV11-2
D: NA

CDR3: CASSPGGVSSTDTQYF
DNA: TGTGCCAGTTCCCCAGGGGGGGTTTCTAGCACAGATACGCAGTATTTT
J: TRBJ2-3
size: NA
V: TRBV19
D: NA

CDR3: CASSSAGTGYGYTF
DNA: TGTGCCAGCAGCTCCGCCGGGACAGGGTATGGCTACACCTTC
J: TRBJ1-2
size: NA
V: TRBV5-4
D: TRBD1

CDR3: CASTLGRAGGPGDTQYF
DNA: TGTGCCAGTACTCTGGGACGAGCGGGAGGGCCGGGAGATACGCAGTATTTT
J: TRBJ2-3
size: once
V: TRBV19
D: TRBD2

CDR3: CASSRGNLINEKLFF
DNA: TGTGCCAGCAGCAGGGGGAACCTCATTAATGAAAAACTGTTTTTT
J: TRBJ1-4
size: NA
V: TRBV2
D: TRBD1

CDR3: CASSFRGISPLHF
DNA: TGTGCCAGCAGTTTCCGGGGAATCTCACCCCTCCACTTT
J: TRBJ1-6
size: NA
V: TRBV28
D: NA

CDR3: CASSPGTAYGYTF
DNA: TGTGCCAGCAGTCCGGGGACGGCCTATGGCTACACCTTC
J: TRBJ1-2
size: NA
V: TRBV12-3/TRBV12-4
D: NA

CDR3: CAWSVLNRDSIGETQYF
DNA: TGTGCCTGGAGTGTACTGAACCGGGACTCAATTGGAGAGACCCAGTACTTC
J: TRBJ2-5
size: few
V: TRBV30
D: NA

CDR3: CASRPRRGTHTEAFF
DNA: TGTGCCAGCAGACCACGGCGGGGGACTCACACTGAAGCTTTCTTT
J: TRBJ1-1
size: NA
V: TRBV28
D: NA

CDR3: CASRDPIGSGANVLTF
DNA: TGTGCCAGCAGAGACCCGATCGGGTCCGGGGCCAACGTCCTGACTTTC
J: TRBJ2-6
size: NA
V: TRBV27
D: NA

CDR3: CASSSAWDLLGNEQFF
DNA: TGTGCCAGCAGCTCAGCGTGGGACCTCCTTGGGAATGAGCAGTTCTTC
J: TRBJ2-1
size: NA
V: TRBV5-4
D: NA

CDR3: CASSRATYGYTF
DNA: TGTGCCAGTAGTAGAGCGACCTATGGCTACACCTTC
J: TRBJ1-2
size: few
V: TRBV19
D: NA

CDR3: CASSSLGGATGKLFF
DNA: TGTGCCAGCAGTTCCCTGGGAGGGGCGACGGGAAAACTGTTTTTT
J: TRBJ1-4
size: NA
V: TRBV27
D: NA

CDR3: CASRRSGLTPHEQYF
DNA: TGTGCCAGCAGGAGGTCGGGACTCACACCCCACGAGCAGTACTTC
J: TRBJ2-7
size: few
V: TRBV2
D: NA

CDR3: CASGDRANEQFF
DNA: TGTGCCAGCGGGGACAGGGCAAATGAGCAGTTCTTC
J: TRBJ2-1
size: NA
V: TRBV6-6
D: TRBD1

CDR3: CASSPGGMGTRAFF
DNA: TGTGCCAGCAGCCCAGGGGGTATGGGGACAAGAGCTTTCTTT
J: TRBJ1-1
size: NA
V: TRBV7-2
D: TRBD1

CDR3: CSVYRGGSNGYTF
DNA: TGCAGCGTCTACAGGGGAGGGTCTAATGGCTACACCTTC
J: TRBJ1-2
size: NA
V: TRBV29-1
D: TRBD1

CDR3: CASSKKEVGQPQHF
DNA: TGTGCCAGCAGCAAAAAGGAGGTTGGCCAGCCCCAGCATTTT
J: TRBJ1-5
size: NA
V: TRBV21-1
D: NA

CDR3: CASSQGQHYGYTF
DNA: TGTGCCAGCAGTCAGGGACAGCACTATGGCTACACCTTC
J: TRBJ1-2
size: NA
V: TRBV6-5
D: TRBD1

CDR3: CASIRQGETYNSPLHF
DNA: TGTGCCAGCATCAGACAGGGAGAAACCTATAATTCACCCCTCCACTTT
J: TRBJ1-6
size: NA
V: TRBV5-6
D: TRBD1

CDR3: CASSNVGPLQGNGYGYTF
DNA: TGTGCCAGCAGCAACGTGGGGCCCTTACAGGGGAATGGGTATGGCTACACCTTC
J: TRBJ1-2
size: NA
V: TRBV21-1
D: NA

CDR3: CASSHRQRPSYEQYF
DNA: TGTGCCAGCAGCCACAGACAGCGACCCTCCTACGAGCAGTACTTC
J: TRBJ2-7
size: NA
V: TRBV14
D: NA

CDR3: CASSTAGTDTQYF
DNA: TGTGCCAGCAGTACGGCGGGCACAGATACGCAGTATTTT
J: TRBJ2-3
size: NA
V: TRBV6-5
D: NA

CDR3: CASSEDLNEQFF
DNA: TGCGCCAGCAGCGAGGACCTCAATGAGCAGTTCTTC
J: TRBJ2-1
size: NA
V: TRBV5-1
D: NA

CDR3: CASSQENYGYTF
DNA: TGTGCCAGCTCACAGGAGAACTATGGCTACACCTTC
J: TRBJ1-2
size: NA
V: TRBV18
D: NA

CDR3: CASSQGDLAGEETQYF
DNA: TGCGCCAGCAGCCAAGGGGACCTAGCGGGGGAAGAGACCCAGTACTTC
J: TRBJ2-5
size: NA
V: TRBV4-1
D: TRBD2

CDR3: CASSAKQGGVGANVLTF
DNA: TGTGCCAGTAGCGCAAAGCAGGGGGGAGTTGGGGCCAACGTCCTGACTTTC
J: TRBJ2-6
size: NA
V: TRBV19
D: NA

CDR3: CASSGRDITGELFF
DNA: TGTGCCAGCAGCGGGCGGGACATCACCGGGGAGCTGTTTTTT
J: TRBJ2-2
size: NA
V: TRBV9
D: NA

CDR3: CASSLFRGAANTGELFF
DNA: TGTGCCAGCAGCTTGTTCCGGGGCGCCGCGAACACCGGGGAGCTGTTTTTT
J: TRBJ2-2
size: NA
V: TRBV5-6
D: NA

CDR3: CASTSLRPDNYGYTF
DNA: TGTGCCAGCACCTCATTACGGCCAGACAACTATGGCTACACCTTC
J: TRBJ1-2
size: NA
V: TRBV6-5
D: NA

CDR3: CASSLASQRGFNEQFF
DNA: TGTGCCAGCAGCTTAGCCTCCCAGCGGGGCTTCAATGAGCAGTTCTTC
J: TRBJ2-1
size: NA
V: TRBV11-3
D: TRBD2

CDR3: CASPRGWGNSEQYF
DNA: TGTGCCAGCCCCCGAGGGTGGGGGAACTCCGAGCAGTACTTC
J: TRBJ2-7
size: NA
V: TRBV25-1
D: NA

CDR3: CASSSNRVPSNQPQHF
DNA: TGTGCCAGCAGCTCCAACCGGGTTCCGAGCAATCAGCCCCAGCATTTT
J: TRBJ1-5
size: once
V: TRBV12-1
D: NA

CDR3: CASSKGTSGAYEQYF
DNA: TGCGCCAGCAGCAAAGGGACTAGCGGGGCCTACGAGCAGTACTTC
J: TRBJ2-7
size: NA
V: TRBV5-1
D: TRBD2

CDR3: CASSAHGGVNTEAFF
DNA: TGCGCCAGCAGCGCCCATGGGGGGGTTAACACTGAAGCTTTCTTT
J: TRBJ1-1
size: NA
V: TRBV4-1
D: NA

CDR3: CASRADQETQYF
DNA: TGCGCCAGCAGGGCGGACCAAGAGACCCAGTACTTC
J: TRBJ2-5
size: few
V: TRBV5-1
D: NA

CDR3: CASSAREGVQGTYEQYF
DNA: TGTGCCAGCAGCGCACGGGAAGGGGTACAGGGAACCTACGAGCAGTACTTC
J: TRBJ2-7
size: NA
V: TRBV11-3
D: NA

CDR3: CASSPDRGWTSTDTQYF
DNA: TGTGCCAGCAGCCCTGACAGGGGGTGGACTAGCACAGATACGCAGTATTTT
J: TRBJ2-3
size: NA
V: TRBV9
D: TRBD1

CDR3: CASSLRWQGYGYTF
DNA: TGTGCCAGCAGCCTTAGGTGGCAGGGTTATGGCTACACCTTC
J: TRBJ1-2
size: NA
V: TRBV7-8
D: NA

CDR3: CASSVGDRGIEKLFF
DNA: TGTGCCAGCAGCGTCGGGGACAGGGGAATCGAAAAACTGTTTTTT
J: TRBJ1-4
size: NA
V: TRBV9
D: TRBD1

CDR3: CASSYRDRDGYGYTF
DNA: TGTGCCAGCAGTTATCGGGACAGGGATGGGTACGGCTACACCTTC
J: TRBJ1-2
size: NA
V: TRBV6-5
D: TRBD1

CDR3: CASGSRSRGGGASPNYGYTF
DNA: TGTGCCAGCGGGAGCAGGAGTAGGGGAGGGGGCGCTTCCCCAAACTATGGCTACACCTTC
J: TRBJ1-2
size: NA
V: TRBV21-1
D: NA

CDR3: CASSSGTYTEAFF
DNA: TGTGCCAGCAGCTCCGGGACTTACACTGAAGCTTTCTTT
J: TRBJ1-1
size: NA
V: TRBV7-9
D: NA

CDR3: CSAVGTGSTRGYEQYF
DNA: TGCAGCGCCGTCGGGACAGGGTCTACTAGGGGCTACGAGCAGTACTTC
J: TRBJ2-7
size: few
V: TRBV29-1
D: TRBD1

CDR3: CASTTAGGNTEAFF
DNA: TGTGCCAGTACCACCGCGGGAGGAAACACTGAAGCTTTCTTT
J: TRBJ1-1
size: NA
V: TRBV19
D: NA

CDR3: CASERGGSTDTQYF
DNA: TGTGCCAGCGAACGAGGAGGATCCACAGATACGCAGTATTTT
J: TRBJ2-3
size: once
V: TRBV18
D: NA

CDR3: CASSEGTGYGYTF
DNA: TGTGCCAGTAGTGAGGGAACCGGCTACGGCTACACCTTC
J: TRBJ1-2
size: few
V: TRBV19
D: NA

CDR3: CAILPGYNQPQHF
DNA: TGTGCCATCTTACCAGGGTACAATCAGCCCCAGCATTTT
J: TRBJ1-5
size: NA
V: TRBV6-5
D: NA

CDR3: CASSRAGRETQYF
DNA: TGTGCCAGCAGCCGAGCGGGTCGGGAGACCCAGTACTTC
J: TRBJ2-5
size: NA
V: TRBV14
D: NA

CDR3: CASRGSTYNEQFF
DNA: TGTGCCAGCAGAGGGAGCACCTACAATGAGCAGTTCTTC
J: TRBJ2-1
size: many
V: TRBV2
D: NA

CDR3: CASSYSASGYSGQYF
DNA: TGTGCCAGCAGTTACTCGGCCAGTGGCTATTCAGGGCAGTACTTC
J: TRBJ2-7
size: once
V: TRBV6-5
D: NA

CDR3: CASSSGPGQPQHF
DNA: TGTGCCAGCAGCTCCGGCCCAGGGCAGCCCCAGCATTTT
J: TRBJ1-5
size: once
V: TRBV7-2
D: NA

CDR3: CASSLSGGSTDTQYF
DNA: TGCGCCAGCAGCTTAAGCGGGGGGAGCACAGATACGCAGTATTTT
J: TRBJ2-3
size: NA
V: TRBV5-1
D: TRBD2

CDR3: CASSPPGSTGELFF
DNA: TGTGCCAGCAGCCCCCCGGGGAGCACCGGGGAGCTGTTTTTT
J: TRBJ2-2
size: NA
V: TRBV9
D: NA